This is a list of T cell receptor beta chains from one sample in a study of cytomegalovirus exposure and HLA in healthy donors. Here immunoSEQ multiplex PCR was the method, and the copy in TCRdb shows in-frame clones only, minus some. The data show some 150,000 clones, approximately 79% seen once. Sequencing was done on a sample of PBMCs. The source of these receptors is a man between 18 and 35 years old in good health and CMV-seropositive. CDR3s include the opening cysteine and the closing phenylalanine or tryptophan. The D gene is left open where the match is weak. Expanded clones are given a class, and other clones once, few, many or no size at all.

v_gene	abundance	d_gene	j_gene	CDR3nt	CDR3aa
TRBV4-3	-	-	TRBJ2-1	TGCGCCAGCAGCCAGGACCCGGACAGCCTTTGGGGCAATGAGCAGTTCTTC	CASSQDPDSLWGNEQFF
TRBV2	-	-	TRBJ2-2	TGTGCCAGCAGTGGGGGTGGAGGAACCGGGGAGCTGTTTTTT	CASSGGGGTGELFF
TRBV28	-	-	TRBJ1-4	TGTGCCAGCAGGTCACACGTGCGCGGTGCAACTAATGAAAAACTGTTTTTT	CASRSHVRGATNEKLFF
TRBV19	few	-	TRBJ1-1	TGTGCCAGTAGTCAGGGAATTCCCACTGAAGCTTTCTTT	CASSQGIPTEAFF
TRBV7-2	few	-	TRBJ1-1	TGTGCCAGCAGCTTACACGGGTCGGACACTGAAGCTTTCTTT	CASSLHGSDTEAFF
TRBV13	-	-	TRBJ2-3	TGTGCCAGCGCCCGGACAGTTGGAGATACGCAGTATTTT	CASARTVGDTQYF
TRBV28	-	TRBD2	TRBJ2-1	TGTGCCACCGGACTAGCGGACCAAGATGAGCAGTTCTTC	CATGLADQDEQFF
TRBV15	once	-	TRBJ1-2	TGTGCCACCAGCAGAGCCGGTGAACTCAACTATGGCTACACCTTC	CATSRAGELNYGYTF
TRBV7-2	once	-	TRBJ1-5	TGTGCCAGCAGCTTCCAAACAGGATTTAGCAATCAGCCCCAGCATTTT	CASSFQTGFSNQPQHF
TRBV28	-	TRBD1	TRBJ2-3	TGTGCCAGCAGTCCAGGGGGCGTCACAGATACGCAGTATTTT	CASSPGGVTDTQYF
TRBV5-1	-	TRBD2	TRBJ2-3	TGCGCCAGCAGCTTAACTAGCGGGGGTAGCACAGATACGCAGTATTTT	CASSLTSGGSTDTQYF
TRBV5-4	once	-	TRBJ2-5	TGTGCCAGCAGCTTGGTTGTGGGAGTTGGAGAGACCCAGTACTTC	CASSLVVGVGETQYF
TRBV28	-	TRBD1	TRBJ1-5	TGTGCCACCCGGACAGGGGGAAATAGCAATCAGCCCCAGCATTTT	CATRTGGNSNQPQHF
TRBV19	-	TRBD2	TRBJ2-1	TGTGCCAGTAGTATCGGGTTGGTAGCGGGAGAGGCTGGCAATGAGCAGTTCTTC	CASSIGLVAGEAGNEQFF
TRBV18	-	-	TRBJ1-1	TGTGCCAGCTCAAACCAACAGACAGTGAACACTGAAGCTTTCTTT	CASSNQQTVNTEAFF
TRBV5-1	-	-	TRBJ1-1	TGCGCCAGCAGCCCCGGGGGGACGGTGAACACTGAAGCTTTCTTT	CASSPGGTVNTEAFF
TRBV7-9	-	TRBD2	TRBJ2-1	TGTGCCAGCAGCCCAAGCGGGAGGGCCTACAATGAGCAGTTCTTC	CASSPSGRAYNEQFF
TRBV27	-	TRBD2	TRBJ2-7	TGTGCCAGCAGTTTTCTGGGACTAGCGAGCTCCTACGAGCAGTACTTC	CASSFLGLASSYEQYF
TRBV2	few	-	TRBJ2-7	TGTGCCAGCAGGGTGGGTGGACAGTCCTACGAGCAGTACTTC	CASRVGGQSYEQYF
TRBV29-1	-	TRBD2	TRBJ2-3	TGCAGCGGGGGGGGGACCCCGAGGGGAGATACGCAGTATTTT	CSGGGTPRGDTQYF